Presented here are 29 T cell receptor beta chains from one specimen sequenced in a study of OX40 agonist ivuxolimab in advanced cancers. Repertoires were generated with immunoSEQ multiplex PCR, while TCRdb's copy carries only in-frame clones and drops some. The sample includes 77,000 or so clones, around 80% seen only once; the top ten take roughly 0.48%. This specimen consisted of CD4+ or CD8+ T cells sorted from blood, obtained in a trial of the OX40 agonist ivuxolimab. These receptors originate from an adult with an advanced solid tumor such as melanoma, head and neck, liver or kidney cancer.

This sequence joins TRBV28 and TRBJ2-1, with D perhaps matching TRBD2 (6 bases). CDR1 and CDR2 (germline): MDHEN, SYDVKM. This CDR3 has 15 amino acids. The V end was cut by 3 bases, the J end by 3 bases, with 12 bases between. Here the CDR3 DNA reads TGTGCCAGCAGTTTTTGGAGCGGGTTCTACAATGAGCAGTTCTTC. Translated: CASSFWSGFYNEQFF.

Worth noting for this clone: The same CDR3 also results from other DNA sequences found in this sample. The chain has TRBV7-2 and TRBJ2-2, with D possibly matching TRBD2 (5 bases). The CDR3 spans 14 residues. The germline CDR1 and CDR2 sequences are SGHTA and FQGNSA. Deletions cut 5 bases from V and 4 bases from J, with 11 bases between. The chain's CDR3 is CASSPTSGTGELFF. As DNA, the CDR3 is TGTGCCAGCAGCCCAACGAGCGGCACCGGGGAGCTGTTTTTT.

The rearrangement uses TRBV19 and TRBJ2-2, with 9 bases identical to TRBD1. There are 15 residues in the CDR3. Trimming at V came to 5 bases and at J to 8 bases, leaving 9 bases not matched to a gene. Germline V lookup: CDR1 LNHDA, CDR2 SQIVND (reference sequence). CDR3 residues: CASSAGTGLSGELFF. The CDR3 DNA reads TGTGCCAGTAGTGCGGGGACAGGGCTCTCGGGGGAGCTGTTTTTT.

The chain employs TRBV9 and TRBJ2-5, with TRBD1 matching 7 bases. The germline V gene has CDR1 SGDLS and CDR2 YYNGEE. V was clipped by 2 bases and J by 4 bases; unmatched bases: 11. The CDR3 length is 16 residues. CDR3 loop: CASSVSPDRVGETQYF. The CDR3 DNA follows: TGTGCCAGCAGCGTCTCTCCCGACAGGGTAGGAGAGACCCAGTACTTC. The variable domain in full, completed from reference TRBV9 and TRBJ2-5, reads DSGVTQTPKHLITATGQRVTLRCSPRSGDLSVYWYQQSLDQGLQFLIQYYNGEERAKGNILERFSAQQFPDLHSELNLSSLELGDSALYFCASSVSPDRVGETQYFGPGTRLLVL.

This rearrangement joins TRBV28 to TRBJ2-2; tentatively, D is TRBD1 (6 bases). Per germline, CDR1 MDHEN and CDR2 SYDVKM. V dropped 4 bases and J dropped 9 bases, with 15 bases sitting between them. The CDR3 spans 14 residues. As DNA, the CDR3 is TGTGCCAGCAGTTCCTTCACAGGGACCCGGGAGCTGTTTTTT. This sequence encodes CASSSFTGTRELFF.

This chain connects TRBV5-4 to TRBJ1-5; D not resolved. Germline V gives CDR1 SGHNT, CDR2 YYREEE (reference sequence). The CDR3 has 14 amino acids. Trimming took off 0 bases at V and 6 bases at J, with 10 bases between the two ends. CDR3 coding DNA: TGTGCCAGCAGCTTGGCCGGGCAAGGTCAGCCCCAGCATTTT. This translates into CASSLAGQGQPQHF.

The chain combines TRBV27 with TRBJ1-6; 8 bases line up with TRBD1. After removal of 5 bases from V and 9 bases from J, the junction contained 15 bases not matched to a gene. Germline assignment: CDR1 MNHEY and CDR2 SMNVEV (reference sequence). The CDR3 loop spans 17 amino acids. CDR3 loop: CASSPLRTGGVGSPLHF. The CDR3 nucleotides read TGTGCCAGCAGTCCCCTGAGAACAGGGGGAGTCGGTTCACCCCTCCACTTT.

In its sample, this clone was seen once. J is TRBJ1-2 and V is TRBV2; D unclear. CDR3 size: 13 residues. The germline CDR1 and CDR2 sequences are SNHLY and FYNNEI. V lost 5 bases, J lost 1 base, and 8 bases lay in between. CDR3 DNA: TGTGCCAGCAGTCTGAAAATTAACTATGGCTACACCTTC. This encodes CASSLKINYGYTF.

V usage is TRBV30 and J usage is TRBJ1-2, with 8 bases identical to TRBD1. CDR1 and CDR2 from the germline V gene are GTSNPN and SVGIG (reference sequence). This CDR3 spans 14 amino acids. V was pared by 3 bases and J by 4 bases, with 7 bases of the junction left unmatched. Written as DNA, the CDR3 is TGTGCCTGGAGGGGGACAGGTAAGTGCTATGGCTACACCTTC. Translating gives CAWRGTGKCYGYTF.

The V gene is TRBV5-1, the J gene TRBJ2-3; 7 bases line up with TRBD2. This CDR3 contains 15 residues. Germline assignment: CDR1 SGHRS and CDR2 YFSETQ. Trimming removed 5 bases from V and 1 base from J; junction bases left unmatched: 7. DNA of the CDR3: TGCGCCAGCAGGGACGGGGCGGGGGGCACAGATACGCAGTATTTT. Encoded protein: CASRDGAGGTDTQYF.

For this clone: A junction boundary mismatches the germline segment, possibly from a read error. The chain joins TRBV19 to TRBJ1-2; the match to TRBD1 covers 7 bases. This CDR3 spans 13 amino acids. Germline assignment: CDR1 LNHDA and CDR2 SQIVND (reference sequence). CDR3 loop: CASSLSDRYRIYF. The CDR3 nucleotides read TGTGCCAGTAGTCTATCGGACAGGTACCGGATCTACTTC.

V gene TRBV4-1 combines with J gene TRBJ1-5; 9 nucleotides line up with TRBD1. Trimming removed 5 bases from V and 1 base from J; junction bases left unmatched: 12. Germline V lookup: CDR1 MGHRA, CDR2 YSYEKL. The CDR3 has 18 amino acids. The CDR3 DNA follows: TGCGCCAGCAGCTATACAGGGGGCGCCGGGTCGAGCAATCAGCCCCAGCATTTT. Amino acids: CASSYTGGAGSSNQPQHF.

V gene TRBV7-2 combines with J gene TRBJ2-7, with 12 positions matching TRBD2. V was clipped by 3 bases and J by 4 bases; unmatched bases: 4. This CDR3 spans 15 amino acids. The germline V gene encodes CDR1 SGHTA and CDR2 FQGNSA. In DNA form, the CDR3 reads TGTGCCAGCAGCTTCCTCGGGACTAGCGGGTACGAGCAGTACTTC. Encoded protein: CASSFLGTSGYEQYF.

The rearrangement joins TRBV7-2 to TRBJ1-1, with D tentatively TRBD1 (5 bases). The germline gives CDR1 SGHTA, CDR2 FQGNSA. The CDR3 is 12 amino acids. The ends were cut back, 0 bases at V and 8 bases at J, with 7 bases in the middle. CDR3 region: CASSLAGQEAFF. CDR3 bases: TGTGCCAGCAGCTTAGCGGGGCAGGAAGCTTTCTTT.

CDR3 sequence: CASSIAATDTQYF. CDR3 nucleotides: TGTGCCAGTAGTATCGCGGCCACAGATACGCAGTATTTT. J is TRBJ2-3 and V is TRBV19; D gene unclear. V was pared by 3 bases and J by 2 bases, with 6 bases between. Per the germline V gene, CDR1 is LNHDA and CDR2 is SQIVND (reference sequence). CDR3 length: 13 amino acids.

The chain employs TRBV7-9 and TRBJ1-2, with D possibly TRBD1 on 6 matching bases. V was clipped by 4 bases and J by 4 bases, with 13 bases between them. In germline, CDR1 is SEHNR, CDR2 FQNEAQ (reference sequence). The CDR3 consists of 14 residues. The CDR3 reads CASSSHTDSYGYTF. CDR3 coding DNA: TGTGCCAGCAGCTCCCATACGGACAGCTATGGCTACACCTTC.

The chain has TRBV6-5 and TRBJ1-1; unclear D gene. Germline CDR1 reads MNHEY; CDR2 reads SVGAGI. V was clipped by 2 bases and J by 0 bases, with 7 bases between them. The CDR3 totals 14 residues. The CDR3, as DNA: TGTGCCAGCAGTTACACCGGACTGAACACTGAAGCTTTCTTT. Translation gives CASSYTGLNTEAFF.

The chain's CDR3 is CASRGVGTVNSPLHF. CDR3 bases: TGTGCCAGCCGAGGGGTCGGGACGGTCAATTCACCCCTCCACTTT. The rearrangement links TRBV2 to TRBJ1-6; D is possibly TRBD1 (5 bases). The V end was cut by 8 bases, the J end by 7 bases, with 18 bases between. The CDR3 runs 15 residues. The germline V gene encodes CDR1 SNHLY and CDR2 FYNNEI.

This clone came up a few times. This chain uses TRBV5-1 with TRBJ2-3; TRBD1 might be the D (5 bases). CDR1 SGHRS and CDR2 YFSETQ come from the germline V gene. V was pared by 4 bases and J by 2 bases, with 14 bases between. This CDR3 is built from 15 residues. In DNA, the CDR3 is TGCGCCAGCAGCCCTGCCCGACAGATCACAGATACGCAGTATTTT. Protein product: CASSPARQITDTQYF.

V is TRBV7-2 and J is TRBJ2-4; D gene ambiguous. In germline, CDR1 is SGHTA, CDR2 FQGNSA. Trimming removed 4 bases from V and 0 bases from J, with 10 bases in between. CDR3 length: 15 amino acids. CDR3 sequence reads: CASSSDGTAKNIQYF. As DNA, the CDR3 is TGTGCCAGCAGCTCGGACGGTACAGCCAAAAACATTCAGTACTTC.

The chain couples TRBV6-5 to TRBJ2-7, with D tentatively TRBD1 (5 bases). Trimming cost V 8 bases and J 0 bases, with 14 bases left between them. Germline CDR1 reads MNHEY; CDR2 reads SVGAGI. This CDR3 has 14 residues. The CDR3 loop is CASQGISGSYEQYF. The DNA for the CDR3 is TGTGCCAGCCAGGGAATCAGTGGCTCCTACGAGCAGTACTTC.

This chain connects TRBV7-2 to TRBJ2-5, with 8 bases fitting TRBD2. This CDR3 is built from 15 residues. Germline CDR1 SGHTA, CDR2 FQGNSA. V shed 6 bases, J shed 5 bases, and the junction held 11 bases outside the gene matches. CDR3 sequence reads: CASSPLGSGVETQYF. CDR3 nucleotides: TGTGCCAGCAGTCCTTTGGGTAGCGGGGTTGAGACCCAGTACTTC.

In the case of this clone: Germline is not matched at one junction end, which may reflect a read error. For the CDR3, the DNA is TGCGCCAGCAGCTTGAAGGGTTTGAACGCTGAAGCTTTCTTT. Encoded protein: CASSLKGLNAEAFF. V and J are TRBV5-1 and TRBJ1-1; D gene unclear. This CDR3 spans 14 amino acids. CDR1 and CDR2 (germline): SGHRS, YFSETQ.

V usage is TRBV9 and J usage is TRBJ2-3; 8 bases are shared with TRBD1. The CDR3 is made up of 18 amino acids. V dropped 4 bases and J dropped 8; count of bases not matched to a gene: 21. Germline CDR1 is SGDLS and CDR2 is YYNGEE. The chain's CDR3 is CASSPLGKAGGFTGTQYF. The CDR3 DNA sequence: TGTGCCAGCAGCCCTCTTGGAAAGGCAGGGGGCTTCACCGGTACGCAGTATTTT.

The CDR3, as DNA: TGCGCCAGCAGCTACGGCCAAAGGGCAGGGGGCAGGGACGAGCAGTACTTC. It specifies CASSYGQRAGGRDEQYF. The chain combines TRBV5-1 with TRBJ2-7; 8 bases line up with TRBD1. This CDR3 has 17 amino acids. CDR1 and CDR2 from the germline V gene are SGHRS and YFSETQ. J was trimmed by 5 bases and V by 3 bases; bases with no gene match: 16.

This chain connects TRBV9 to TRBJ1-2, with D maybe TRBD1 (6 bases). This CDR3 comprises 15 residues. The V and J ends lost 4 bases and 4 bases respectively, with 17 bases between them. CDR1 is SGDLS, CDR2 YYNGEE, per germline. The CDR3 DNA is TGTGCCAGCAGCCCCCGGGGTAAGGGGGTCTATGGCTACACCTTC. Its translation: CASSPRGKGVYGYTF.

This chain links TRBV7-2 with TRBJ1-4, with 8 bases that match TRBD1. Trimming took 5 bases from V and 3 from J; bases not matched to a gene: 5. The germline gives CDR1 SGHTA, CDR2 FQGNSA. The CDR3 contains 15 residues. The CDR3 protein is CASSTQGAANEKLFF. The CDR3 nucleotides are TGTGCCAGCAGCACTCAGGGGGCTGCTAATGAAAAACTGTTTTTT. Using reference TRBV7-2 and TRBJ1-4 for the parts outside the CDR3, the full variable domain is GAGVSQSPSNKVTEKGKDVELRCDPISGHTALYWYRQSLGQGLEFLIYFQGNSAPDKSGLPSDRFSAERTGGSVSTLTIQRTQQEDSAVYLCASSTQGAANEKLFFGSGTQLSVL.

The chain is built from TRBV5-4 and TRBJ2-5, with 13 bases that match TRBD2. The J call may be faulty, since TRBJ2-7 better matches the DNA end. Germline CDR1 is SGHNT and CDR2 is YYREEE (reference sequence). The CDR3 runs 18 residues. The CDR3 protein is CASSFGRTSGGSSYEQYF. The CDR3 nucleotides read TGTGCCAGCAGCTTCGGGAGGACTAGCGGGGGATCTTCCTACGAGCAGTACTTC.

This chain connects TRBV2 to TRBJ1-2; possibly TRBD1 for D (6 bases). V was clipped by 3 bases and J by 5 bases, with 10 bases between them. Germline lookup yields CDR1 SNHLY and CDR2 FYNNEI. CDR3 length: 13 amino acids. Here the CDR3 DNA reads TGTGCCAGCAGTGAGGACAGACGATATGGCTACACCTTC. This codes for CASSEDRRYGYTF.